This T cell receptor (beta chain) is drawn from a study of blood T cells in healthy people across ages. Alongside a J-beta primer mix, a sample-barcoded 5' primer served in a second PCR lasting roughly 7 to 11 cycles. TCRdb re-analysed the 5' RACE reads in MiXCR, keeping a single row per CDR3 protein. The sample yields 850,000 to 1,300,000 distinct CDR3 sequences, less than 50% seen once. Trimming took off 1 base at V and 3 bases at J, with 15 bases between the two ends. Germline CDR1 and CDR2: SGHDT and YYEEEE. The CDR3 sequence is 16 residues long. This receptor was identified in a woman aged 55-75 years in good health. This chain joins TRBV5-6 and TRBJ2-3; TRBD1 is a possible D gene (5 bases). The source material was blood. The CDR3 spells CASSLTPRVRTDTQYF. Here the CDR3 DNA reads TGTGCCAGCAGCTTGACGCCCAGGGTTCGGACAGATACGCAGTATTTT.